The 27 T cell receptor beta chains listed next were all sequenced from one sample in a study of identical twins (TCRdb year 2016). Receptor amplification or capture employed 5' RACE. The instrument given in TCRdb is Illumina HiSeq 2000. TCRdb applied fastp at Q25 and MiXCR to the public reads, then kept only in-frame beta chains. When rows share a CDR3 protein, they turn into one entry using the most common DNA and genes. This sample holds a few hundred thousand distinct CDR3 sequences; 10% to 13% were observed only once. 9% to 10% of the sample is taken by the ten largest. The sample comprised memory T cells sorted from blood. Interpreted using the paper, the cell subset or site label stands for: CD45RO+ enriched T cells. These receptor sequences come from a man aged 50-60 years in good health.

V usage is TRBV5-1 and J usage is TRBJ1-3; a weak D match, TRBD1 (5 bases). V lost 4 bases, J lost 0 bases, and 17 bases lay in between. CDR3 length: 17 residues. Germline values: CDR1 SGHRS, CDR2 YFSETQ. CDR3 region: CASSGDQQASSGNTIYF. In DNA, the CDR3 is TGCGCCAGCAGCGGGGACCAACAGGCCTCCTCTGGAAACACCATATATTTT. Combining the CDR3 with reference TRBV5-1 and TRBJ1-3 gives the whole variable domain KAGVTQTPRYLIKTRGQQVTLSCSPISGHRSVSWYQQTPGQGLQFLFEYFSETQRNKGNFPGRFSGRQFSNSRSEMNVSTLELGDSALYLCASSGDQQASSGNTIYFGEGSWLTVV.

This clonotype was detected only a few times. This rearrangement joins TRBV29-1 to TRBJ2-7; 10 nucleotides match TRBD1. V shed 7 bases and J 6 bases; nucleotides not matched to a gene: 6. Germline-derived CDR1 and CDR2 are SQVTM and ANQGSEA. The CDR3 contains 12 residues. The CDR3 bases are TGCAGCGCGACAGGGGGCGCATCCGAGCAGTACTTC. Residues: CSATGGASEQYF.

This clonotype occurred a few times. The chain recombines TRBV20-1 with TRBJ2-5; D remains ambiguous. The CDR3 is made up of 13 amino acids. V shed 4 bases and J shed 5 bases, with 14 bases lying between them. CDR1 and CDR2 from the germline V gene are DFQATT and SNEGSKA (reference sequence). CDR3 sequence (DNA): TGCAGTGCTACCCCCCCTGGTGTGGAGACCCAGTACTTC. Protein: CSATPPGVETQYF.

This clonotype was seen a handful of times. The V gene is TRBV25-1, the J gene TRBJ2-7, with unresolved D. There are 14 residues in the CDR3. Trimming shortened V by 3 bases and J by 2 bases, and 11 bases separated the two germline ends. In germline, CDR1 is MGHDK, CDR2 SYGVNS. The CDR3 DNA follows: TGTGCCAGCAGTGAGGCTCGGCCCCCCTACGAGCAGTACTTC. This encodes CASSEARPPYEQYF.

This CDR3 is CASRETVGLAQYF. The CDR3 DNA reads TGTGCCAGCAGGGAGACAGTGGGTCTGGCCCAGTACTTC. The gene calls are TRBV12-3 or TRBV12-4 and TRBJ2-5; a possible D gene is TRBD1 (5 bases). Trimming shortened V by 6 bases and J by 9 bases, and 17 bases separated the two germline ends. This CDR3 spans 13 amino acids.

This clonotype was observed many times. For the CDR3, the DNA is TGTGCCAGCAGCTCTAGCGGGGGCGGATACGAGCAGTACTTC. This codes for CASSSSGGGYEQYF. The chain links TRBV7-9 to TRBJ2-7, with TRBD2 identical over 10 bases. The CDR3 covers 14 residues. The V and J ends lost 4 bases and 4 bases, in that order; junction bases with no gene match: 4. Germline lookup yields CDR1 SEHNR and CDR2 FQNEAQ (reference sequence).

The rearrangement joins TRBV6-1 to TRBJ1-1; weak D call: TRBD1 (5 bases). CDR1 is MNHNS, CDR2 SASEGT, per germline. CDR3 length: 13 residues. The V end lost 6 bases, the J end lost 1 base, and 9 bases lay between the germline ends. CDR3 DNA: TGTGCCAGCAGAGGGGCAGGGAACACTGAAGCTTTCTTT. Encoded protein: CASRGAGNTEAFF.

This clonotype was recorded at least ten times. This sequence joins TRBV12-3 or TRBV12-4 and TRBJ2-5, with D perhaps matching TRBD2 (6 bases). Trimming stripped 4 bases from V and 5 bases from J, with 11 bases between. This CDR3 is 13 amino acids long. Here the CDR3 DNA reads TGTGCCAGCAGTTGGGGGGATCGGGAGACCCAGTACTTC. Translation: CASSWGDRETQYF.

This chain joins TRBV12-3 or TRBV12-4 and TRBJ1-2; unclear D gene. Trimming removed 6 bases from V and 5 bases from J, with 13 bases in between. This CDR3 comprises 13 residues. The CDR3 sequence is CASSHGRPYGYTF. The CDR3 bases are TGTGCCAGCAGCCACGGACGGCCTTATGGCTACACCTTC.

The chain combines TRBV7-2 with TRBJ2-5, with D hard to call. The germline gives CDR1 SGHTA, CDR2 FQGNSA. This CDR3 contains 14 residues. Trimming cost V 9 bases and J 4 bases, with 18 bases left between them. The CDR3: CASQLTVARETQYF. The CDR3 DNA follows: TGTGCCAGTCAACTAACGGTGGCCCGAGAGACCCAGTACTTC.

This clonotype came up a few times. The gene calls are TRBV6-2 or TRBV6-3 and TRBJ2-7, with a weak D call TRBD1 (6 bases). In germline, CDR1 is MNHEY, CDR2 SVGEGT. This CDR3 spans 18 amino acids. Trimming shortened V by 6 bases and J by 9 bases, and 33 bases separated the two germline ends. CDR3 loop: CASRRGTPYYQPTSGQYF. Here the CDR3 DNA reads TGTGCCAGCAGGCGAGGGACACCATACTATCAGCCTACGAGTGGGCAGTACTTC.

This chain links TRBV5-4 with TRBJ2-1; 7 nucleotides align to TRBD1. V was clipped by 0 bases and J by 6 bases; unmatched bases: 6. The CDR3 length is 15 residues. The germline CDR1 and CDR2 sequences are SGHNT and YYREEE (reference sequence). CDR3: CASSLGQGLSNEQFF. Written as DNA, the CDR3 is TGTGCCAGCAGCTTGGGACAGGGCTTAAGCAATGAGCAGTTCTTC. The complete variable domain, with remaining parts taken from reference TRBV5-4 and TRBJ2-1, reads ETGVTQSPTHLIKTRGQQVTLRCSSQSGHNTVSWYQQALGQGPQFIFQYYREEENGRGNFPPRFSGLQFPNYSSELNVNALELDDSALYLCASSLGQGLSNEQFFGPGTRLTVL.

This clonotype was observed at least ten times. The chain couples TRBV7-2 to TRBJ1-1; 8 nucleotides line up with TRBD1. The CDR3 totals 15 residues. The germline CDR1 and CDR2 sequences are SGHTA and FQGNSA. V lost 6 bases to trimming and J lost 3 bases; unmatched junction nucleotides: 9. CDR3 in DNA: TGTGCCAGCAGGGCTAGCCAGGGGGCGTACACTGAAGCTTTCTTT. This gives the protein CASRASQGAYTEAFF.

The chain is built from TRBV29-1 and TRBJ1-3; 8 bases agree with TRBD1. V lost 6 bases and J lost 4; bases outside the gene matches: 8. Germline values: CDR1 SQVTM, CDR2 ANQGSEA. The CDR3 runs 14 residues. The CDR3 sequence is CSVGDRFGGNTIYF. The CDR3 DNA sequence: TGCAGCGTGGGGGACAGGTTTGGAGGAAACACCATATATTTT. The full variable domain, with the rest looked up from reference TRBV29-1 and TRBJ1-3, is SAVISQKPSRDICQRGTSLTIQCQVDSQVTMMFWYRQQPGQSLTLIATANQGSEATYESGFVIDKFPISRPNLTFSTLTVSNMSPEDSSIYLCSVGDRFGGNTIYFGEGSWLTVV.

V is TRBV20-1 and J is TRBJ1-1; a weak D match, TRBD1 (6 bases). CDR1 is DFQATT and CDR2 is SNEGSKA in the germline V gene (reference sequence). The CDR3 runs 14 residues. V lost 6 bases and J 1 base, leaving 15 bases between the germline ends. CDR3 sequence (DNA): TGCAGTGCCGCACCGGGACACTGGAACACTGAAGCTTTCTTT. It is translated as CSAAPGHWNTEAFF.

The sample holds a few counts of this clonotype. The J gene is TRBJ1-2, the V gene TRBV6-6; D is unclear. The length of the CDR3 is 12 residues. Trimming stripped 5 bases from V and 5 bases from J, with 9 bases between. Germline CDR1 MNHNY, CDR2 SVGAGI (reference sequence). The CDR3 DNA reads TGTGCCAGCAGTCCGGTCCAATATGGCTACACCTTC. Translating it yields CASSPVQYGYTF.

This clonotype occurred a few times. The chain employs TRBV11-1 and TRBJ2-7; D not resolved. CDR3 length equals 16 residues. The germline V gene encodes CDR1 SGHAT and CDR2 FQDESV (reference sequence). V dropped 2 bases and J dropped 1 base, with 15 bases sitting between them. The CDR3 loop reads CASSLSFNPGSYEQYF. In nucleotides, the CDR3 is TGTGCCAGCAGCTTAAGCTTCAACCCCGGGTCCTACGAGCAGTACTTC.

This clonotype was seen only a few times. The V and J genes are TRBV5-1 and TRBJ2-2; D perhaps matches TRBD2 (5 bases). In germline, CDR1 is SGHRS, CDR2 YFSETQ. V dropped 4 bases and J dropped 5 bases, with 15 bases sitting between them. This CDR3 is built from 15 residues. CDR3 bases: TGCGCCAGCAGCCCGGCGGCTAGCCGGACCGGGGAGCTGTTTTTT. Amino acids: CASSPAASRTGELFF.

This clonotype showed up just a few times. The chain carries TRBV7-2 and TRBJ1-6; TRBD1 matches 7 bases. V shed 5 bases and J 3 bases; nucleotides not matched to a gene: 7. The CDR3 consists of 16 residues. Looked up from germline, CDR1 is SGHTA and CDR2 is FQGNSA. Written as DNA, the CDR3 is TGTGCCAGCAGCAACAGGGGCCTCATCTATAATTCACCCCTCCACTTT. It translates to CASSNRGLIYNSPLHF.

V usage is TRBV7-6 and J usage is TRBJ2-5; TRBD2 matches at 7 bases. V lost 1 base, J lost 7 bases, and 21 bases stayed unmatched. CDR1 and CDR2 from the germline V gene are SGHVS and FNYEAQ. The CDR3 runs to 19 residues. CDR3 sequence reads: CASSLEAWPASGTRGTQYF. CDR3 sequence (DNA): TGTGCCAGCAGCTTAGAGGCTTGGCCGGCTAGCGGAACCCGGGGGACCCAGTACTTC. The complete variable domain, with remaining parts taken from reference TRBV7-6 and TRBJ2-5, reads GAGVSQSPRYKVTKRGQDVALRCDPISGHVSLYWYRQALGQGPEFLTYFNYEAQQDKSGLPNDRFSAERPEGSISTLTIQRTEQRDSAMYRCASSLEAWPASGTRGTQYFGPGTRLLVL.

About this clonotype: Sequence at one end of the junction differs from germline and may be a read error. J is TRBJ2-2 and V is TRBV7-2; a possible D gene is TRBD1 (5 bases). This CDR3 region has 17 residues. Germline V CDR1 and CDR2: SGHTA, FQGNSA. The CDR3, as DNA: TGTGCCAGCAGCTTAGTGGCCGGACAACCCCTCACCTGGGAGCTGTTTTTT. Encoded protein: CASSLVAGQPLTWELFF.

This clonotype was counted ten times or more. V gene TRBV4-2 combines with J gene TRBJ2-1; no clear D. Germline values: CDR1 LGHNA, CDR2 YNFKEQ. The CDR3 runs 14 residues. Trimming removed 1 base from V and 5 bases from J, with 9 bases in between. CDR3 DNA sequence: TGTGCCAGCAGCCAAGGGAAATGGAACAATGAGCAGTTCTTC. It specifies CASSQGKWNNEQFF.

This clonotype was detected only a few times. This sequence joins TRBV7-6 and TRBJ1-5, with a tentative D call TRBD1 (6 bases). This CDR3 comprises 15 residues. The V gene lost 6 bases and the J gene lost 6 bases, with 18 bases spanning the gap. Germline loops: CDR1 SGHVS, CDR2 FNYEAQ. In nucleotides, the CDR3 is TGTGCCAGCAGAATGGGCTACAGGGAAGGTCAGCCCCAGCATTTT. It yields the protein CASRMGYREGQPQHF.

J is TRBJ2-7 and V is TRBV20-1, with 9 bases fitting TRBD2. The CDR3 is 16 amino acids. Germline CDR1 reads DFQATT; CDR2 reads SNEGSKA (reference sequence). Trimming at V came to 1 base and at J to 1 base, leaving 8 bases not matched to a gene. The DNA of the CDR3 is TGCAGTGCTAGAGTGTCGAGCGGGGGGAGGTCCTACGAGCAGTACTTC. Translation gives CSARVSSGGRSYEQYF.

This clonotype was detected many times. The chain has TRBV29-1 and TRBJ2-1, with D unresolved. CDR3 length: 14 amino acids. CDR1 is SQVTM and CDR2 is ANQGSEA in the germline V gene. V was clipped by 6 bases and J by 1 base, with 13 bases between them. The CDR3 reads CSVGKTNSYNEQFF. DNA for the CDR3: TGCAGCGTGGGGAAGACGAATTCCTACAATGAGCAGTTCTTC.

This clonotype has ten or more counts. CDR3 bases: TGCGCCAGCAGCCTTGCCGGGGAAGGAGGCTACACCTTC. It encodes CASSLAGEGGYTF. The genes are TRBV5-1 and TRBJ1-2, with D uncertain. This CDR3 contains 13 residues. Germline CDR1 is SGHRS and CDR2 is YFSETQ. V lost 4 bases and J 8 bases, leaving 15 bases between the germline ends.

The chain recombines TRBV14 with TRBJ2-7; D gene ambiguous. This CDR3 has 13 residues. CDR1 SGHDN and CDR2 FVKESK come from the germline V gene. The ends were cut back, 3 bases at V and 2 bases at J, with 8 bases in the middle. In DNA, the CDR3 is TGTGCCAGCAGCCACTGGGGAACCTACGAGCAGTACTTC. As protein: CASSHWGTYEQYF.